The 7 T cell receptor beta chains below come from one sample, sequenced in a study of beta chain features in type 1 diabetes (dated by TCRdb to about 2018). The library was prepared using the immunoSEQ multiplex PCR assay. The entire isolated RNA was reverse transcribed using the High Capacity cDNA Reverse Transcription Kit, and thus expressed TCRB transcripts were sequenced. TCRdb re-hosts the immuneACCESS table, in-frame sequences only. Its copies lack some clones; in the studies checked, an unresolved V gene accounts for under half of them, and the cause for the rest is not known. The sample table holds around 250,000 clones, of which less than 35% were seen once. Of the sample, roughly 4% is held by the ten largest clones. Sequencing was carried out using central memory CD4+ T cells from blood. The receptors come from a man aged 25 to 40 in good health.

This clone occurred a few times. V and J are TRBV29-1 and TRBJ2-2; no clear D gene. With 4 bases removed from V and 7 bases from J, the gap between germline ends came to 10 bases. The length of the CDR3 is 12 residues. Looked up from germline, CDR1 is SQVTM and CDR2 is ANQGSEA. CDR3 nucleotide sequence: TGCAGCGTTGGCCCTTCCGGCGGGGAGCTGTTTTTT. Translated, it gives CSVGPSGGELFF.

For this clone: It may be a read error: a sequence one base away is much more abundant. This rearrangement joins TRBV28 to TRBJ2-5; D call uncertain. Germline values: CDR1 MDHEN, CDR2 SYDVKM. The length of the CDR3 is 11 residues. The ends were cut back, 6 bases at V and 5 bases at J, with 7 bases in the middle. The CDR3 loop is CASSQRETQYF. Here the CDR3 DNA reads TGTGCCAGCAGCCAAAGGGAGACCCAGTACTTC.

This clone has more than one count but fewer than ten. The rearrangement links TRBV6-6 to TRBJ2-7; D gene unclear. Trimming shortened V by 6 bases and J by 6 bases, and 18 bases separated the two germline ends. The germline V gene encodes CDR1 MNHNY and CDR2 SVGAGI (reference sequence). The CDR3 loop spans 14 amino acids. For the CDR3, the DNA is TGTGCCAGCAGCGGACGGAGCGAGGTTGTCGAGCAGTACTTC. Encoded protein: CASSGRSEVVEQYF.

The sample holds many counts of this clone. The rearrangement joins TRBV14 to TRBJ1-2; TRBD1 agrees at 10 bases. The germline V gene has CDR1 SGHDN and CDR2 FVKESK. The CDR3 extends over 16 amino acids. Trimming at V came to 0 bases and at J to 5 bases, leaving 6 bases not matched to a gene. The CDR3 is CASSQDGGQGMYGYTF. The CDR3, as DNA: TGTGCCAGCAGCCAAGATGGGGGACAGGGGATGTATGGCTACACCTTC.

The rearrangement uses TRBV10-1 and TRBJ2-1, with D perhaps TRBD2 (7 bases). In germline, CDR1 is WNHNN, CDR2 SYGVQD (reference sequence). V gave up 6 bases and J gave up 3 bases, with 12 bases separating them. This CDR3 spans 14 amino acids. DNA for the CDR3: TGCGCCAGCAGACGGGGGGCCGGCTACAATGAGCAGTTCTTC. Residues: CASRRGAGYNEQFF.

A few counts support this clone. The J gene is TRBJ2-5, the V gene TRBV29-1; D unclear. Germline-derived CDR1 and CDR2 are SQVTM and ANQGSEA. V was cut by 6 bases and J by 0 bases, with 23 bases left in between. CDR3 length equals 17 residues. The CDR3 DNA is TGCAGCGTCGTGGTAGTTGGGCGACCCTCGTACCAAGAGACCCAGTACTTC. Protein product: CSVVVVGRPSYQETQYF.

This clone was detected only a few times. The V and J genes are TRBV7-2 and TRBJ2-3; weak D call: TRBD2 (7 bases). With 3 bases removed from V and 6 bases from J, the gap between germline ends came to 16 bases. Germline CDR1 is SGHTA and CDR2 is FQGNSA. The CDR3 has 15 amino acids. The DNA of the CDR3 is TGTGCCAGCAGCTTGCGGGGGCCCTCGTTGGATACGCAGTATTTT. Translating it yields CASSLRGPSLDTQYF. Looking up the rest from reference TRBV7-2 and TRBJ2-3 gives the full variable domain: GAGVSQSPSNKVTEKGKDVELRCDPISGHTALYWYRQSLGQGLEFLIYFQGNSAPDKSGLPSDRFSAERTGGSVSTLTIQRTQQEDSAVYLCASSLRGPSLDTQYFGPGTRLTVL.